The 24 T cell receptor beta chains presented below share a single source sample, sequenced in a study of cytomegalovirus exposure and HLA in healthy donors. Profiling relied on immunoSEQ multiplex PCR, and the TCRdb table lists in-frame clones only, not all of them. Of around 300,000 clones in the sample, around 86% were seen once. The specimen was PBMCs. These receptors all stem from a woman aged 18 to 35 in good health and CMV-seronegative.

The CDR3 DNA sequence: TGCGCCAGCAGCTTGGCCAATCGGGGAAACACCATATATTTT. Translation: CASSLANRGNTIYF. The genes are TRBV5-1 and TRBJ1-3, with no clear D. Germline CDR1 is SGHRS and CDR2 is YFSETQ. Trimming removed 0 bases at V and 4 bases at J, with 8 bases between. There are 14 residues in the CDR3.

This clone was picked up one time. The V gene is TRBV29-1, the J gene TRBJ2-7, with D tentatively TRBD1 (6 bases). The V end lost 0 bases, the J end lost 0 bases, and 12 bases lay between the germline ends. CDR3 size: 15 residues. Germline CDR1 SQVTM, CDR2 ANQGSEA. For the CDR3, the DNA is TGCAGCGTTGAAGAACCCAGGGGTTCCTCCTACGAGCAGTACTTC. It is translated as CSVEEPRGSSYEQYF.

The chain links TRBV4-3 to TRBJ1-4; 7 bases are a match to TRBD1. V lost 0 bases to trimming and J lost 3 bases; unmatched junction nucleotides: 4. Germline loops: CDR1 LGHNA, CDR2 YSLEER. The length of the CDR3 is 16 residues. CDR3 sequence: CASSQDPQGANEKLFF. CDR3 nucleotides: TGCGCCAGCAGCCAAGATCCGCAGGGGGCTAATGAAAAACTGTTTTTT.

This sequence joins TRBV7-3 and TRBJ2-1; no firm D call. The CDR3 is 12 residues long. V lost 5 bases, J lost 6 bases, and 8 bases lay in between. Looked up from germline, CDR1 is SGHTA and CDR2 is FQGTGA. The CDR3 region has the DNA TGTGCCAGCAGCGAAGGCGGCAATGAGCAGTTCTTC. This encodes CASSEGGNEQFF.

The chain employs TRBV6-5 and TRBJ1-1; 7 nucleotides agree with TRBD1. Germline-derived CDR1 and CDR2 are MNHEY and SVGAGI. The V gene end was trimmed by 0 bases and the J gene end by 8 bases; junction bases not matched to a gene: 6. The CDR3 extends over 14 amino acids. CDR3 bases: TGTGCCAGCAGTTACTCGGAGGGGGCAGGGGAAGCTTTCTTT. Its translation is CASSYSEGAGEAFF.

The chain combines TRBV4-3 with TRBJ1-1; TRBD1 matches 9 bases. The CDR3 totals 14 residues. V lost 3 bases to trimming and J lost 6 bases; unmatched junction nucleotides: 5. CDR1 and CDR2 (germline): LGHNA, YSLEER. CDR3 amino acids: CASSHLGQGPEAFF. Written as DNA, the CDR3 is TGCGCCAGCAGCCACCTGGGACAGGGCCCTGAAGCTTTCTTT.

The J gene is TRBJ1-5, the V gene TRBV27, with TRBD1 as a possible D gene (6 bases). Trimming pared 6 bases from V and 2 bases from J, leaving 11 bases between. CDR3 length equals 14 residues. From germline, CDR1 is MNHEY and CDR2 SMNVEV (reference sequence). For the CDR3, the DNA is TGTGCCAGCAGGTGGACAGAGGGCAATCAGCCCCAGCATTTT. Translation: CASRWTEGNQPQHF.

The chain uses TRBV18 and TRBJ1-1; 7 bases line up with TRBD1. The CDR3 extends over 13 amino acids. The junction had 6 bases not matched to a gene; V was cut back by 3 bases and J by 8 bases. CDR1 is KGHSH, CDR2 LQKENI, per germline. This chain's CDR3 is CASSPDRRVEAFF. For the CDR3, the DNA is TGTGCCAGCTCACCGGACAGGCGGGTCGAAGCTTTCTTT.

Only one count was recorded for this clone. The chain employs TRBV7-9 and TRBJ2-1; 7 bases match TRBD1. Looked up from germline, CDR1 is SEHNR and CDR2 is FQNEAQ (reference sequence). The junction had 2 bases not matched to a gene; V was cut back by 3 bases and J by 9 bases. CDR3 size: 12 residues. The CDR3 reads CASSFGTVEQFF. CDR3 bases: TGTGCCAGCAGCTTCGGGACAGTTGAGCAGTTCTTC.

The chain is built from TRBV19 and TRBJ1-5; no definite D call. The CDR3 is made up of 16 amino acids. The ends were cut back, 1 base at V and 2 bases at J, with 12 bases in the middle. Germline V gene sequence: CDR1 LNHDA, CDR2 SQIVND (reference sequence). CDR3 coding DNA: TGTGCCAGTAGTATAGCCCGGAGGGCCGGCAATCAGCCCCAGCATTTT. This translates into CASSIARRAGNQPQHF.

The V gene is TRBV4-3, the J gene TRBJ1-6, with 8 bases that match TRBD1. The length of the CDR3 is 14 residues. J gave up 7 bases and V 4 bases, and 3 bases lay outside the gene matches. Germline values: CDR1 LGHNA, CDR2 YSLEER. The DNA of the CDR3 is TGCGCCAGCAGCCGGACAGGGATGAATTCACCCCTCCACTTT. It specifies CASSRTGMNSPLHF.

The CDR3 region has the DNA TGCGCCAGCAGCGCTACAGGGGGCGGGAGAAATGAGCAGTTCTTC. Amino acid sequence: CASSATGGGRNEQFF. The V gene is TRBV4-3, the J gene TRBJ2-1; 9 nucleotides agree with TRBD1. This CDR3 comprises 15 residues. CDR1 and CDR2 from the germline V gene are LGHNA and YSLEER. The V gene end was trimmed by 5 bases and the J gene end by 7 bases; junction bases not matched to a gene: 9.

The chain joins TRBV2 to TRBJ2-2; D possibly corresponds to TRBD2 (6 bases). Looked up from germline, CDR1 is SNHLY and CDR2 is FYNNEI. V lost 7 bases and J 1 base, leaving 16 bases between the germline ends. CDR3 size: 16 residues. The CDR3 nucleotides are TGTGCCAGCACAACCTGGGCGGGAAAGAACACCGGGGAGCTGTTTTTT. Translation gives CASTTWAGKNTGELFF.

The rearrangement links TRBV25-1 to TRBJ1-4; 8 bases fit TRBD1. This CDR3 spans 16 amino acids. The J segment lost 2 bases and the V segment lost 5 bases, leaving 7 bases of the junction unmatched. Looked up from germline, CDR1 is MGHDK and CDR2 is SYGVNS. The DNA for the CDR3 is TGTGCCAGCAGTCAGGGGGCGCGATCGACTAATGAAAAACTGTTTTTT. Encoded protein: CASSQGARSTNEKLFF.

This rearrangement joins TRBV30 to TRBJ1-6, with TRBD1 matching over 7 bases. The CDR3 covers 14 residues. Germline V lookup: CDR1 GTSNPN, CDR2 SVGIG (reference sequence). The V and J ends lost 3 bases and 7 bases, in that order; junction bases with no gene match: 6. DNA of the CDR3: TGTGCCTGGAGAGGGGACAGCGCAAATTCACCCCTCCACTTT. Its protein is CAWRGDSANSPLHF.

V usage is TRBV5-4 and J usage is TRBJ2-7, with 12 nucleotides matching TRBD2. V lost 5 bases to trimming and J lost 3 bases; unmatched junction nucleotides: 6. The CDR3 has 15 residues. Germline V gene lookup returns CDR1 SGHNT and CDR2 YYREEE (reference sequence). CDR3: CASSLTSGSIYEQYF. The CDR3 DNA reads as TGTGCCAGCAGTTTGACTAGCGGGAGCATCTACGAGCAGTACTTC.

V gene TRBV30 combines with J gene TRBJ2-7, with 7 bases fitting TRBD1. V shed 2 bases, J shed 1 base, and the junction held 11 bases outside the gene matches. Germline values: CDR1 GTSNPN, CDR2 SVGIG (reference sequence). This CDR3 has 16 amino acids. CDR3: CAWSLRVGQPSYEQYF. The CDR3 DNA sequence: TGTGCCTGGAGTTTACGGGTGGGACAGCCATCCTACGAGCAGTACTTC.

V is TRBV14 and J is TRBJ1-3; D gene ambiguous. CDR3 length: 12 residues. V lost 4 bases, J lost 2 bases, and 3 bases lay in between. Germline V gene data show CDR1 as SGHDN and CDR2 as FVKESK. The CDR3 DNA follows: TGTGCCAGCAGCCTCGCTGGAAACACCATATATTTT. It translates to CASSLAGNTIYF.

This clone was seen a single time. V and J are TRBV25-1 and TRBJ2-7; a weak D match, TRBD1 (5 bases). Between the trimmed V and J ends, which lost 3 bases and 1 base, there was a span of 13 bases. CDR1 is MGHDK and CDR2 is SYGVNS in the germline V gene. This CDR3 contains 15 residues. The CDR3: CASSDHADRSYEQYF. The CDR3 region has the DNA TGTGCCAGCAGTGATCACGCAGACAGATCCTACGAGCAGTACTTC.

Only one count was recorded for this clone. This chain joins TRBV6-5 and TRBJ1-5; D might be TRBD1 (6 bases). Germline V lookup: CDR1 MNHEY, CDR2 SVGAGI. Trimming shortened V by 8 bases and J by 4 bases, and 15 bases separated the two germline ends. CDR3 length: 14 amino acids. CDR3 sequence reads: CASSPDSANQPQHF. CDR3 DNA: TGTGCCAGCTCGCCGGACAGTGCGAATCAGCCCCAGCATTTT.

This chain links TRBV18 with TRBJ2-7, with 14 bases lining up with TRBD2. CDR1 and CDR2 from the germline V gene are KGHSH and LQKENI. The CDR3 loop spans 14 amino acids. V dropped 3 bases and J dropped 6; count of bases not matched to a gene: 1. DNA for the CDR3: TGTGCCAGCTCACCGACTAGCGGGAGGGGCGAGCAGTACTTC. Translating gives CASSPTSGRGEQYF. The variable domain in full, completed from reference TRBV18 and TRBJ2-7, reads NAGVMQNPRHLVRRRGQEARLRCSPMKGHSHVYWYRQLPEEGLKFMVYLQKENIIDESGMPKERFSAEFPKEGPSILRIQQVVRGDSAAYFCASSPTSGRGEQYFGPGTRLTVT.

The J gene is TRBJ1-1, the V gene TRBV5-1; 9 nucleotides line up with TRBD1. In germline, CDR1 is SGHRS, CDR2 YFSETQ. The V and J ends lost 0 bases and 4 bases, in that order; junction bases with no gene match: 7. The CDR3 totals 16 residues. CDR3 nucleotide sequence: TGCGCCAGCAGCTTGGCGGGACAGGGCCAGGGCACTGAAGCTTTCTTT. This codes for CASSLAGQGQGTEAFF.

The rearrangement uses TRBV30 and TRBJ1-2; the D gene is possibly TRBD1 (5 bases). In germline, CDR1 is GTSNPN, CDR2 SVGIG (reference sequence). The V gene lost 0 bases and the J gene lost 8 bases, with 19 bases spanning the gap. The CDR3 sequence is 15 residues long. CDR3 loop: CAWSVSDRTYAGYTF. The CDR3 nucleotides are TGTGCCTGGAGTGTAAGCGACAGAACGTATGCCGGCTACACCTTC.

The chain couples TRBV10-3 to TRBJ2-1, with 9 bases lining up with TRBD2. From germline, CDR1 is ENHRY and CDR2 SYGVKD. J gave up 7 bases and V 3 bases, and 7 bases lay outside the gene matches. The CDR3 covers 15 residues. The CDR3 sequence is CAISEGGGATNEQFF. The CDR3 nucleotides are TGTGCCATCAGTGAAGGCGGGGGGGCCACGAATGAGCAGTTCTTC.